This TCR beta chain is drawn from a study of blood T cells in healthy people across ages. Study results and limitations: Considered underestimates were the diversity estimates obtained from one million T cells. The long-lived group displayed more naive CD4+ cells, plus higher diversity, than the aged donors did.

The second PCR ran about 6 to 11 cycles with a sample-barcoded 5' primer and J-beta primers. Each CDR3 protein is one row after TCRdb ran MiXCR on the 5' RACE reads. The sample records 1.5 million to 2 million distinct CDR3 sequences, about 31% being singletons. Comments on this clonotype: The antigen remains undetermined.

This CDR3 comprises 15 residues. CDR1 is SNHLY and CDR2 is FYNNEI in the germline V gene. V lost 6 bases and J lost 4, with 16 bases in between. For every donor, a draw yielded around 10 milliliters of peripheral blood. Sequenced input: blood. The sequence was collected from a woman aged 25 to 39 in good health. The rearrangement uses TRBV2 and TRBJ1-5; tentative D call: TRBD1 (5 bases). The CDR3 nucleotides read TGTGCCAGCAGAGGGGAAGGAGGGATTAATCAGCCCCAGCATTTT. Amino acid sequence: CASRGEGGINQPQHF.